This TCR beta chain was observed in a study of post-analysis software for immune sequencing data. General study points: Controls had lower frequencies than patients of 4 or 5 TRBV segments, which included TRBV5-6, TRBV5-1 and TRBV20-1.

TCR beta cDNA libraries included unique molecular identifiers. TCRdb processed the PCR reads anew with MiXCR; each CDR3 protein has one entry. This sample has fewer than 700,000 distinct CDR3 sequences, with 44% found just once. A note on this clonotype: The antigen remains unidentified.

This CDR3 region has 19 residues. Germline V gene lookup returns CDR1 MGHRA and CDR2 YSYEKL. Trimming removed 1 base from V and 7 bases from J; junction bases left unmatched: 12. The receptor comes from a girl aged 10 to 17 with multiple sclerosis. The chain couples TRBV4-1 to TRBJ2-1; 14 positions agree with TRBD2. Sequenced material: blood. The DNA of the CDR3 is TGCGCCAGCAGCCAAGGTCCTCCGGGACTAGCGGGAGTACGTAATGAGCAGTTCTTC. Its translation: CASSQGPPGLAGVRNEQFF.